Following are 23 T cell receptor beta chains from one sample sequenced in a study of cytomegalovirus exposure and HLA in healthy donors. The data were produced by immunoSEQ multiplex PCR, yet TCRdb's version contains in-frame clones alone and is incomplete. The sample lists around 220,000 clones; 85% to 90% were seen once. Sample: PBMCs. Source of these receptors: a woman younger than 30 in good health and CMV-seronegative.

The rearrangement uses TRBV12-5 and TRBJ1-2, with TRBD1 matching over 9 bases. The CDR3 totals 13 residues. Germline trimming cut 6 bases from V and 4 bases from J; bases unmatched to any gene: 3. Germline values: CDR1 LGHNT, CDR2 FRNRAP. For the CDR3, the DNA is TGTGCTAGTGGCCGGGACAGGGCCTATGGCTACACCTTC. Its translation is CASGRDRAYGYTF.

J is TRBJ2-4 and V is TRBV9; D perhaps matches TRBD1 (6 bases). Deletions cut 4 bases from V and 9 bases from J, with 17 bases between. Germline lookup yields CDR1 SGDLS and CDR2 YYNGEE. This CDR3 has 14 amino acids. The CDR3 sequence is CASSQGQPYGIQYF. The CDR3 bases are TGTGCCAGCAGCCAGGGACAACCTTATGGCATTCAGTACTTC. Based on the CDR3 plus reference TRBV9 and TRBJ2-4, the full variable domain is DSGVTQTPKHLITATGQRVTLRCSPRSGDLSVYWYQQSLDQGLQFLIQYYNGEERAKGNILERFSAQQFPDLHSELNLSSLELGDSALYFCASSQGQPYGIQYFGAGTRLSVL.

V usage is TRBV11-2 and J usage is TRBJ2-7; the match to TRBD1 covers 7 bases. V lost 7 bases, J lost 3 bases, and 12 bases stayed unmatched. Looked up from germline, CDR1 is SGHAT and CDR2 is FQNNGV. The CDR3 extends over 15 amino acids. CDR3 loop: CASKPRGPFIYEQYF. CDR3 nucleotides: TGTGCCAGCAAACCAAGGGGGCCTTTCATCTACGAGCAGTACTTC.

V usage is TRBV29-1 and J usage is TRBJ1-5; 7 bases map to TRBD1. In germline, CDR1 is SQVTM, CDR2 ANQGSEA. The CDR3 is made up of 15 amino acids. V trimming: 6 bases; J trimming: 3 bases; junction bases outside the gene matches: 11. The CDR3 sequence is CSVIIHRGPNQPQHF. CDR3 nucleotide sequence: TGCAGCGTCATCATACACAGGGGACCCAATCAGCCCCAGCATTTT.

CDR3 region: CATSREQGNTIYF. In nucleotides, the CDR3 is TGTGCCACCAGCAGAGAACAGGGAAACACCATATATTTT. V gene TRBV15 combines with J gene TRBJ1-3, with D uncertain. Germline-derived CDR1 and CDR2 are LNHNV and YYDKDF (reference sequence). V shed 0 bases and J shed 4 bases, with 4 bases lying between them. This CDR3 region has 13 residues.

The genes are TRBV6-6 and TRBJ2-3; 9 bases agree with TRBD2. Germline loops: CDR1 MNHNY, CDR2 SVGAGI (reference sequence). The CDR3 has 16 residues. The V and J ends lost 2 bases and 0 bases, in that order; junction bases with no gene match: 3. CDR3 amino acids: CASSYPTSGSTDTQYF. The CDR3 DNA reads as TGTGCCAGCAGTTACCCGACTAGCGGAAGCACAGATACGCAGTATTTT.

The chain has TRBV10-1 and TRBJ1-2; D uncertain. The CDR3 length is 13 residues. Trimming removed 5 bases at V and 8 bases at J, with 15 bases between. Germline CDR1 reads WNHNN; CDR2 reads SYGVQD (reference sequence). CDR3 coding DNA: TGCGCCAGCAGTCCCCGACGGGATGGGGGCTACACCTTC. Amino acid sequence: CASSPRRDGGYTF.

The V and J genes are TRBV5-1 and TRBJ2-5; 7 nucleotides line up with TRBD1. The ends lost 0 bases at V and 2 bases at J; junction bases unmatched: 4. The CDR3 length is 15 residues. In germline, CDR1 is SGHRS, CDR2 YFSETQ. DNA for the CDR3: TGCGCCAGCAGCTTGGCCGGACAGGCGCAAGAGACCCAGTACTTC. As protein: CASSLAGQAQETQYF.

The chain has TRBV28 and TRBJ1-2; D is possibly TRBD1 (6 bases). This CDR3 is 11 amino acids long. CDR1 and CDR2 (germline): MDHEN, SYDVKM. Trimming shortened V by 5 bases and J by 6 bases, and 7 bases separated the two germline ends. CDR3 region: CASSHRDGYTF. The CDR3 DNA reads TGTGCCAGCAGTCACAGGGATGGCTACACCTTC.

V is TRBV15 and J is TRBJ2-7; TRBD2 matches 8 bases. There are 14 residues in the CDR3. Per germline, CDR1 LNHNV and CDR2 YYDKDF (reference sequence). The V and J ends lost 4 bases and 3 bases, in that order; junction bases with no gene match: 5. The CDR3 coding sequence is TGTGCCACCAGCACCTCCGGGGGGGGCTACGAGCAGTACTTC. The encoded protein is CATSTSGGGYEQYF.

The CDR3 coding sequence is TGTGCCAGCAGCTTAGAAGCGACAGGGGTGACAAAGACCCAGTACTTC. This translates into CASSLEATGVTKTQYF. The chain joins TRBV11-2 to TRBJ2-5, with TRBD1 identical over 8 bases. This CDR3 has 16 residues. Germline CDR1 and CDR2: SGHAT and FQNNGV. The V segment lost 0 bases and the J segment 6 bases; nucleotides outside the gene matches: 9.

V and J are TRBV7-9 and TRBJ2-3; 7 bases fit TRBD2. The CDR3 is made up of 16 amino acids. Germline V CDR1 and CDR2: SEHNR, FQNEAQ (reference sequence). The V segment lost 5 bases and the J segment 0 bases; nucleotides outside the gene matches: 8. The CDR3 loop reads CASSPALAASTDTQYF. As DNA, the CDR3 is TGTGCCAGCAGCCCGGCTCTAGCGGCTAGCACAGATACGCAGTATTTT.

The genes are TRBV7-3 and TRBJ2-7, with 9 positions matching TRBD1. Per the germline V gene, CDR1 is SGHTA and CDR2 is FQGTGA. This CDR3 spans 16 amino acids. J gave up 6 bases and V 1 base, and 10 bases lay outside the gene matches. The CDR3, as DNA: TGTGCCAGCAGCTTAAACGAGGGACAGGGACCCGTCGAGCAGTACTTC. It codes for CASSLNEGQGPVEQYF.

Written as DNA, the CDR3 is TGTGCCAGCAGTGCCGCCCTACTAGCCAAAAACATTCAGTACTTC. It is translated as CASSAALLAKNIQYF. V is TRBV6-1 and J is TRBJ2-4, with D unresolved. Germline V gene sequence: CDR1 MNHNS, CDR2 SASEGT. The ends were cut back, 4 bases at V and 0 bases at J, with 10 bases in the middle. The CDR3 is made up of 15 amino acids.

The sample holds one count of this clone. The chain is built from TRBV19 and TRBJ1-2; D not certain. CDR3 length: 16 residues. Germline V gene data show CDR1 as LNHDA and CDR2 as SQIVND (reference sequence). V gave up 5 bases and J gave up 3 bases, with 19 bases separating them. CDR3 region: CASSSLEGRTDYGYTF. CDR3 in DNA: TGTGCCAGTAGTTCGCTGGAGGGCAGAACGGACTATGGCTACACCTTC.

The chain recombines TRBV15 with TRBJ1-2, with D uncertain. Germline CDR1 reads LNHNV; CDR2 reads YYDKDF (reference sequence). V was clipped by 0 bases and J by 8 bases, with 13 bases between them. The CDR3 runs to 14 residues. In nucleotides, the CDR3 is TGTGCCACCAGCAGAGAGCGGGGAATAGGGGGCTACACCTTC. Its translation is CATSRERGIGGYTF.

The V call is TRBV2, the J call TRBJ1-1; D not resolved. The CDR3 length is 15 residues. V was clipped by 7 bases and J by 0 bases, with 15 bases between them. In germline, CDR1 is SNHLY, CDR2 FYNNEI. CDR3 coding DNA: TGTGCCAGCACCAGCGATGGAGGAATGAACACTGAAGCTTTCTTT. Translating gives CASTSDGGMNTEAFF.

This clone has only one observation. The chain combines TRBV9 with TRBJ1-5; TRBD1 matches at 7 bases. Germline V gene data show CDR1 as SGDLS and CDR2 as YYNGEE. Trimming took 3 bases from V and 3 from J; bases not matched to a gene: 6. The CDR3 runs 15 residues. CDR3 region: CASSASGQDNQPQHF. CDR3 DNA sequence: TGTGCCAGCAGCGCCTCTGGACAGGACAATCAGCCCCAGCATTTT.

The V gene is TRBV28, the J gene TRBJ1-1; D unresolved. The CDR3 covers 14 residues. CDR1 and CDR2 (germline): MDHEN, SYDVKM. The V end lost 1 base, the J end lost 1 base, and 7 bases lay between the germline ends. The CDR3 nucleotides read TGTGCCAGCAGTTTATTACCGGGGAACACTGAAGCTTTCTTT. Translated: CASSLLPGNTEAFF.

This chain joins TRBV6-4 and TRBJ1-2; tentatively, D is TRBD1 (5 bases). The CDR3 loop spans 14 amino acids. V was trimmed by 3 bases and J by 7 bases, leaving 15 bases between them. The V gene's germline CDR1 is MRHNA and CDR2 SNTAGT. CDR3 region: CASSDRRGLGGYTF. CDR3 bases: TGTGCCAGCAGTGATCGGAGGGGACTAGGTGGCTACACCTTC.

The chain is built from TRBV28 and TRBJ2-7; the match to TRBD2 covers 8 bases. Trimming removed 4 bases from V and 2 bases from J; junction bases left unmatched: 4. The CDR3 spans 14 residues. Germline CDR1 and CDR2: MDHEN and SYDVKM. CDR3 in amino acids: CASSYSGGTYEQYF. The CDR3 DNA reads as TGTGCCAGCAGTTACAGCGGGGGTACCTACGAGCAGTACTTC.

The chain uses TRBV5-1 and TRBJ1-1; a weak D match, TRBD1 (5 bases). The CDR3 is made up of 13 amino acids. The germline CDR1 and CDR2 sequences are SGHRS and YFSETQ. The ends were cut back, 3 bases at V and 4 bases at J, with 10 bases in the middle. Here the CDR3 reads CASSWPGSTEAFF. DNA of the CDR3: TGCGCCAGCAGCTGGCCAGGGTCCACTGAAGCTTTCTTT.

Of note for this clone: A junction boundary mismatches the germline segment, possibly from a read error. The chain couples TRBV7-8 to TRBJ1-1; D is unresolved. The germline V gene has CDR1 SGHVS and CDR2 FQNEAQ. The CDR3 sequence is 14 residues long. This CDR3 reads CASSLAAGNTEAFF. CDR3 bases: TGTGCCAGCAGCCTAGCCGCAGGGAACACTGAAGCTTTCTTT.